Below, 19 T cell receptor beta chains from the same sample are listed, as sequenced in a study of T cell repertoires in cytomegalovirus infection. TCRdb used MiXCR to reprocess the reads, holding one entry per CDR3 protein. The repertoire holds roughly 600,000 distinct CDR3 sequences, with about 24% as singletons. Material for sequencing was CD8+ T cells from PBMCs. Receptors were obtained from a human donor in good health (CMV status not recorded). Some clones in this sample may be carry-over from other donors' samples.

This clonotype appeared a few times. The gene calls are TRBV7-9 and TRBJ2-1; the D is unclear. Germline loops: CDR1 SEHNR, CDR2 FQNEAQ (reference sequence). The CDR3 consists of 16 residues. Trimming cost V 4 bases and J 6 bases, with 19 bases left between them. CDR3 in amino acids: CASSSVSRGDLNEQFF. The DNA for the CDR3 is TGTGCCAGCAGCTCAGTAAGCCGTGGCGACCTCAATGAGCAGTTCTTC.

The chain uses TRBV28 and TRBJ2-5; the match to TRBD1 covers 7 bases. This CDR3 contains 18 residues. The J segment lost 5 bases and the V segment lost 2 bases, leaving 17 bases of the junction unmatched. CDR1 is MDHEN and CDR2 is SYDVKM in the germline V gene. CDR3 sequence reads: CASSLPDEAGGYEETQYF. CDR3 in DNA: TGTGCCAGCAGTTTACCCGACGAGGCAGGGGGATATGAGGAGACCCAGTACTTC.

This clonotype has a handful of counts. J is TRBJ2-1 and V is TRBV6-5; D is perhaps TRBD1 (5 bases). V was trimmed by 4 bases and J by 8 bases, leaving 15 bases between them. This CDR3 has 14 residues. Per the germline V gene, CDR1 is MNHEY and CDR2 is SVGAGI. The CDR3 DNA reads TGTGCCAGCAGTTGGGGCAGGGTGGGCGATGAGCAGTTCTTC. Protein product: CASSWGRVGDEQFF.

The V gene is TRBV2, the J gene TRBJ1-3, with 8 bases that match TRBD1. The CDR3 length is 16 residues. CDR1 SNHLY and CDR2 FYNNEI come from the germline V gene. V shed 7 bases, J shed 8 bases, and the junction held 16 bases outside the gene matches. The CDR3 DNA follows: TGTGCCAGCACCGGGGACAGGCAAACTGGAGTCCACACCATATATTTT. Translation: CASTGDRQTGVHTIYF.

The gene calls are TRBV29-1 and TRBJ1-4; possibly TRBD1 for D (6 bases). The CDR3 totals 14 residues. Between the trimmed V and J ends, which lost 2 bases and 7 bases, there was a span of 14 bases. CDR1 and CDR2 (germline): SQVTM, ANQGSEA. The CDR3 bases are TGCAGCGTTGAATCGGGGGGGCTGGGTGAAAAACTGTTTTTT. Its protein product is CSVESGGLGEKLFF.

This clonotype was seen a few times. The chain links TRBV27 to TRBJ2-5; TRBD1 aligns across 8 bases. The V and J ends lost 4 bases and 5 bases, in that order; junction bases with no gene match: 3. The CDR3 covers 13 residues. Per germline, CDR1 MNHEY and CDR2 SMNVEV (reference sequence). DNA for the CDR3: TGTGCCAGCAGTTACTGGACAGGGGAGACCCAGTACTTC. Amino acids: CASSYWTGETQYF.

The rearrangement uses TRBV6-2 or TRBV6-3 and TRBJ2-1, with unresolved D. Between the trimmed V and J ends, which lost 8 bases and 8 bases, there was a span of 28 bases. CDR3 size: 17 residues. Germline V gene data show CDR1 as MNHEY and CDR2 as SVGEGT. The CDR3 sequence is CASFGSDWTFGVYEQFF. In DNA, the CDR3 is TGTGCCAGCTTTGGGTCGGATTGGACGTTCGGAGTTTATGAGCAGTTCTTC.

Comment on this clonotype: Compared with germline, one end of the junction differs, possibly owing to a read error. CDR3 protein: CVSSYSMGVVYNEQFF. The CDR3 bases are TGTGTCAGCAGTTACTCGATGGGGGTGGTATACAATGAGCAGTTCTTC. This rearrangement joins TRBV6-2 or TRBV6-3 to TRBJ2-1; the D call may be TRBD1 or TRBD2 (5 bases each). Germline lookup yields CDR1 MNHEY and CDR2 SVGEGT. The CDR3 is 16 amino acids.

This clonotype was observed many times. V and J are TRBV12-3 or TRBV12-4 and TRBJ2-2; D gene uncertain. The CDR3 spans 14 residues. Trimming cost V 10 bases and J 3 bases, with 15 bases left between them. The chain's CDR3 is CATAEGYYTGELFF. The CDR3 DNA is TGTGCCACCGCAGAAGGTTATTACACCGGGGAGCTGTTTTTT.

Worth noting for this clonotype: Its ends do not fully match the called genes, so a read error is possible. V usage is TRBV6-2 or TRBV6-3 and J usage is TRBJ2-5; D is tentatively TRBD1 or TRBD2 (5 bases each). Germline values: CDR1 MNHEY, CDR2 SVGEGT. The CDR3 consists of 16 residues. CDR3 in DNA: TGTGCCAACAGTCCCGGGGCATGGTCGTACCAAGAGACCCAGTACTTC. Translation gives CANSPGAWSYQETQYF.

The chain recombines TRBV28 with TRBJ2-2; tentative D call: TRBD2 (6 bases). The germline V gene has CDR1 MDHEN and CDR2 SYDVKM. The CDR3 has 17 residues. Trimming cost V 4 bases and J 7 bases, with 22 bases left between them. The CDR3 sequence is CASSYPSSDLKYGELFF. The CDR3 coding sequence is TGTGCCAGCAGTTACCCCTCTAGCGACCTTAAGTACGGGGAGCTGTTTTTT.

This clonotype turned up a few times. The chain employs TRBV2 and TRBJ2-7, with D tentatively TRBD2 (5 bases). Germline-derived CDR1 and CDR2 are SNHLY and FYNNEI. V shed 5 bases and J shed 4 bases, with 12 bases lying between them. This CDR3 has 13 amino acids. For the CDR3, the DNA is TGTGCCAGCAGTCATAAGAGGGTATACGAGCAGTACGTC. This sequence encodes CASSHKRVYEQYV.

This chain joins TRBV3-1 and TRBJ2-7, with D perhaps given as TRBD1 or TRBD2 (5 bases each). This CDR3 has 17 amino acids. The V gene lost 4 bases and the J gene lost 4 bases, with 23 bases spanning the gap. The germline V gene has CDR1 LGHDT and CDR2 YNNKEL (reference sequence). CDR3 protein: CASSRRDRDPEEYEQYF. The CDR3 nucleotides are TGTGCCAGCAGCCGCCGGGACCGGGACCCGGAGGAGTACGAGCAGTACTTC.

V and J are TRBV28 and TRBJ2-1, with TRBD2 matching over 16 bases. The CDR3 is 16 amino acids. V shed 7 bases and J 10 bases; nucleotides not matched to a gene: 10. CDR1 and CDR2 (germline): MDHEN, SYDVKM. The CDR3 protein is CASTPGTSGGAEEQFF. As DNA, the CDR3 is TGTGCCAGCACCCCGGGGACTAGCGGGGGGGCCGAGGAGCAGTTCTTC.

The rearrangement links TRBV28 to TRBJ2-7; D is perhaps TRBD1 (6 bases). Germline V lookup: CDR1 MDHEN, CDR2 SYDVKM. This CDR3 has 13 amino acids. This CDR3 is CASSSRGPYEEYV. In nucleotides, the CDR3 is TGTGCCAGCAGTTCCAGGGGTCCCTACGAGGAGTACGTC.

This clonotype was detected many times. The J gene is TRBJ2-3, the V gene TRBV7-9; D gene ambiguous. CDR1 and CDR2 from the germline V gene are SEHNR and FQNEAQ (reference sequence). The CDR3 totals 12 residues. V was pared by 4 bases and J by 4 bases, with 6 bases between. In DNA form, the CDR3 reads TGTGCCAGCAGCTCTCGGGCAGATACGCAGTATTTT. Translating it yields CASSSRADTQYF.

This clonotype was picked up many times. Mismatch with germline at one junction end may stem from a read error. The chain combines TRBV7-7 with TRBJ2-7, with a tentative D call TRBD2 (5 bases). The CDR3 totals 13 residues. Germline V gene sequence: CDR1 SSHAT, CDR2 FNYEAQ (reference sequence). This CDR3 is CASSRRLGNEQYF. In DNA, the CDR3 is TGTGCTAGCAGCCGCCGCCTCGGGAACGAGCAGTACTTC.

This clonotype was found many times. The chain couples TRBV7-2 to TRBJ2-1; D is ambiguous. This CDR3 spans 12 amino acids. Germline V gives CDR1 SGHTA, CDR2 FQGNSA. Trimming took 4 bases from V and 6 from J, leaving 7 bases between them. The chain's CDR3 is CASSSLPNEQFF. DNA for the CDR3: TGTGCCAGCAGCTCCCTTCCCAATGAGCAGTTCTTC.

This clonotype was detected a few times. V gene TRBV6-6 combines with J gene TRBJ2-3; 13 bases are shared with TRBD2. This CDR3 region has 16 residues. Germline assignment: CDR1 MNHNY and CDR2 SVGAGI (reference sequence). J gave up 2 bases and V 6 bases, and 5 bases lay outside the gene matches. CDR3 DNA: TGTGCCAGCAGAAAACTAGCGGGGGGGTTCACAGATACGCAGTATTTT. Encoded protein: CASRKLAGGFTDTQYF.